Sequencing of this T cell receptor beta chain was carried out in a study of molecular identifiers for immune sequencing clone quantification. Study conclusions and caveats: Single-cell amounts of spiked Jurkat TCR RNA were reportedly detectable among roughly 950,000 naive cells. For effector cells, clones above 20 RNA copies held over 97% of molecules; for naive cells, under 1%.

This CDR3 is built from 15 residues. Germline values: CDR1 SSHAT, CDR2 FNYEAQ (reference sequence). V shed 5 bases, J shed 9 bases, and the junction held 6 bases outside the gene matches. Points on this clonotype: Its target is unknown.

Previously described methods and listed TCR primers produced bulk TCR libraries. Via MiXCR, TCRdb re-called the PCR reads, giving one row per CDR3 protein. The sample records just under 650,000 distinct CDR3 sequences, 15% to 20% being singletons. Sorted naive CD8 T cells were those defined as CD8+CD4-CCR7+CD45RA+. The source material was naive CD8+ T cells from blood, with Jurkat cell RNA spiked in. The subset denotes: FACS-sorted CD8+CD4-CCR7+CD45RA+ naive T cells. This clonotype was obtained from a human donor in good health. Some libraries in this study had Jurkat cell RNA spiked in. The chain carries TRBV7-7 and TRBJ2-1, with 14 nucleotides matching TRBD2. The CDR3 spells CASSMTSGGAAEQFF. DNA for the CDR3: TGTGCCAGCAGCATGACTAGCGGGGGGGCGGCTGAGCAGTTCTTC. Supplemented by reference TRBV7-7 and TRBJ2-1, the full variable domain reads GAGVSQSPRYKVTKRGQDVTLRCDPISSHATLYWYQQALGQGPEFLTYFNYEAQPDKSGLPSDRFSAERPEGSISTLTIQRTEQRDSAMYRCASSMTSGGAAEQFFGPGTRLTVL.